This T cell receptor (beta chain) originates from a study of T cell responses to AZD1222 COVID-19 vaccine. Study-level findings and limits: Spike-spanning, vaccine-associated CD4 TCRs were dominant at 160-218 and 743-854.

TCRdb keeps only in-frame clones here, not all; method: immunoSEQ multiplex PCR. The sample has around 110,000 clones; about 80% are singletons. In regard to this clone: Antigen specificity is unknown.

Trimming took 6 bases from V and 4 from J, leaving 15 bases between them. Germline CDR1 is MDHEN and CDR2 is SYDVKM. The length of the CDR3 is 14 residues. V usage is TRBV28 and J usage is TRBJ1-2; D is ambiguous. The TCR originated in an adult in good health. The source material was peripheral blood, sampled on day 0 of AZD1222 vaccination. CDR3 amino acids: CASSSGPPSYGYTF. The CDR3 DNA reads TGTGCCAGCAGCTCTGGGCCGCCCTCCTATGGCTACACCTTC.